Reported below is one TCR beta chain. The antigen is not known. TCRdb re-analysed the reads in MiXCR, keeping a single row per CDR3 protein. The repertoire holds some 220,000 distinct CDR3 sequences, with 35% to 40% as singletons. This entry is derived from a study of T cell repertoires in cytomegalovirus infection. Study information: CMV infection plus the matching HLA type was flagged by public TCR beta signatures. Study results and limitations: In two of eight donors, the top clonotype was HLA-C-restricted CMV-specific. Cumulative frequency of public TCR beta families picked out carriers of CMV plus the relevant HLA.

The CDR3 is 15 residues long. Trimming cost V 4 bases and J 7 bases, with 17 bases left between them. The TCR was taken from a human donor in good health (CMV status not recorded). Some clones in this sample may be carry-over from other donors' samples. The chain carries TRBV7-1 and TRBJ2-1; TRBD2 might be the D (6 bases). TRBV7-1 is recorded as an ORF, its role being uncertain. This specimen consisted of CD8+ T cells from cultured PBMCs, obtained from culture after CMV antigen stimulation. The CDR3 reads CASSYDGSVENEQFF. CDR3 DNA: TGTGCCAGCAGCTATGACGGGAGTGTAGAAAATGAGCAGTTCTTC.